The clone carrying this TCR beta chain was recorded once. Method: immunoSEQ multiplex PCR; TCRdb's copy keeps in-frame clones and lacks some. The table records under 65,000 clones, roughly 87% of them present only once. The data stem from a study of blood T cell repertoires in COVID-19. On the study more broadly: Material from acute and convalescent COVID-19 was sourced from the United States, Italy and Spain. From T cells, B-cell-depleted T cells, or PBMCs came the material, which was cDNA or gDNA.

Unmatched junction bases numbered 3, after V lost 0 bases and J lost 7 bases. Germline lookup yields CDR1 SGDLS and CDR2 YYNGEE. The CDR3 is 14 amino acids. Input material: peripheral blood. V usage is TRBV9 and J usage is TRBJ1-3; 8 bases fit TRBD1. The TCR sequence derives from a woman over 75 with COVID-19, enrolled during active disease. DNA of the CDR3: TGTGCCAGCAGCGTAGATCAGGGGGCGAACACCATATATTTT. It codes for CASSVDQGANTIYF.